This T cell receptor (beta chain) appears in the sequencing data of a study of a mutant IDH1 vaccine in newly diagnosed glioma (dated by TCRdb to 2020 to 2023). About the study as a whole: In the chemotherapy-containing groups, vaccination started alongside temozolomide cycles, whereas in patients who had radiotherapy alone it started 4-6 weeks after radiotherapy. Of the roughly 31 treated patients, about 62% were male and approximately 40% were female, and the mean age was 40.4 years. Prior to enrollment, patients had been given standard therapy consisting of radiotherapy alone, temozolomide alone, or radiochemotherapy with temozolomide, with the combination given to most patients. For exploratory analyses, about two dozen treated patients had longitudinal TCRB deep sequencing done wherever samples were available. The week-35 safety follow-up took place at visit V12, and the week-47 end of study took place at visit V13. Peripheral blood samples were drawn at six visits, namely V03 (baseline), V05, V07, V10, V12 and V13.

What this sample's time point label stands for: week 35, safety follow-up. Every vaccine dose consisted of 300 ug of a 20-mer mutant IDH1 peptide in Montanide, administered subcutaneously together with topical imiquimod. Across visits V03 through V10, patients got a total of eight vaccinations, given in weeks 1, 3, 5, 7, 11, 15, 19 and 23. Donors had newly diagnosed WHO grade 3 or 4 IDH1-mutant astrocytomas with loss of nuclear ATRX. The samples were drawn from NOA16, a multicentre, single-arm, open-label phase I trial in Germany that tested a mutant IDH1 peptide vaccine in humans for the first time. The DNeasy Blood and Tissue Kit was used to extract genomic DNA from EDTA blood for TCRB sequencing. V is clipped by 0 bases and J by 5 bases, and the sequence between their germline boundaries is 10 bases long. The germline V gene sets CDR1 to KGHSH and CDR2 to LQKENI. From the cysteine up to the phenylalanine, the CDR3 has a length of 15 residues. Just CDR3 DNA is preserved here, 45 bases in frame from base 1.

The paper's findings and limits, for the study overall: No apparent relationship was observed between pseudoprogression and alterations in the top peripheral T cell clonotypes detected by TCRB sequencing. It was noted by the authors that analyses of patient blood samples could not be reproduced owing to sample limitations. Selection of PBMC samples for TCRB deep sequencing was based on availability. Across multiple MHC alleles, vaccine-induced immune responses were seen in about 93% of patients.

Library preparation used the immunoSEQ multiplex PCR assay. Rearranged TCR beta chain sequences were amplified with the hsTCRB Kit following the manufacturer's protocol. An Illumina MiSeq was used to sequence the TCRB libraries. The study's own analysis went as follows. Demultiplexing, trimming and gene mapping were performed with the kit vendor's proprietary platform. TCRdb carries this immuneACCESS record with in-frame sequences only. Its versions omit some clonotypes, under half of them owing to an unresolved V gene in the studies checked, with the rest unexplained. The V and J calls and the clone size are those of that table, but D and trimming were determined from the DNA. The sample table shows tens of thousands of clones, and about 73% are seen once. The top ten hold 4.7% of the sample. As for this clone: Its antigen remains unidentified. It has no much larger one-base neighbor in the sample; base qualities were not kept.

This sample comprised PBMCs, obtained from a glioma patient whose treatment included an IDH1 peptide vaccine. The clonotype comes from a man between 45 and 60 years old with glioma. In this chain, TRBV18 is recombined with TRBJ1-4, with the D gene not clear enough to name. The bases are TGTGCCAGCTCACCACCGCAGCCCCAAAATGAAAAACTGTTTTTT. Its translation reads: CASSPPQPQNEKLFF.